The present T cell receptor (beta chain) was sequenced within a study of T cells after yellow fever vaccination. Study at large: With SMART-Seq v4 Ultra Low Input, the fractions containing low cell numbers were prepared. Regarding the study as a whole: FACS-sorted repertoires could harbor abundant contaminating bulk-population clonotypes. A faster peak, day 5 versus 15, was reached by the weaker secondary response. Clonotype sharing between CD4 and CD8 compartments was small.

V lost 5 bases to trimming and J lost 2 bases; unmatched junction nucleotides: 7. Germline-derived CDR1 and CDR2 are LNHDA and SQIVND (reference sequence). This CDR3 is built from 15 residues. This clonotype was seen ten or more times. Its specificity is not known. TCRdb ran MiXCR on the 5' RACE reads and lists one entry per CDR3 protein. This sample has 200,000 or so distinct CDR3 sequences, with 6% to 8% found just once. The rearrangement links TRBV19 to TRBJ1-1, with 8 bases matching TRBD1. This receptor was identified in a man younger than 40 who received the YFV17D yellow fever vaccine. The input for sequencing was CD4+ T cells sorted from PBMCs, taken on the day of the yellow fever booster vaccination. The chain's CDR3 is CASSVQGARNTEAFF. In nucleotides, the CDR3 is TGTGCCAGTAGTGTTCAGGGGGCAAGAAACACTGAAGCTTTCTTT.